A single T cell receptor beta chain is shown here with its context. This clone was counted a few times. Its specific antigen is unknown. No base-level quality is on record; no much larger clone is a single base apart. The sample originates from a study of a mutant IDH1 vaccine in newly diagnosed glioma (dated by TCRdb to about 2021). Turning to the overall study: Patients received eight vaccinations in weeks 1, 3, 5, 7, 11, 15, 19 and 23, corresponding to visits V03 through V10. In the chemotherapy-containing groups, vaccination started alongside temozolomide cycles, whereas in patients who had radiotherapy alone it started 4-6 weeks after radiotherapy. Of the roughly 32 treated patients, approximately 62% were male and about 40% were female, and a mean age of around 40 years was recorded. Before enrollment, most patients had been given radiochemotherapy with temozolomide as standard therapy, while the rest had received either radiotherapy alone or temozolomide alone. Peripheral blood was collected at six visits: V03 (baseline), V05, V07, V10, V12 and V13. Longitudinal TCRB deep sequencing was done for 25 to 30 treated patients, wherever samples were available for exploratory analyses.

Broad study findings and their caveats: Immune responses induced by the vaccine were seen in approximately 92% of patients across multiple MHC alleles. Pseudoprogression appeared unrelated to alterations in the top peripheral T cell clonotypes detected by TCRB sequencing. It was noted by the authors that analyses of patient blood samples could not be reproduced owing to sample limitations. Selection of PBMC samples for TCRB deep sequencing was based on availability.

The sample's time point label is to be understood as: week 11, during vaccination. A 20-mer mutant IDH1 peptide at 300 micrograms in Montanide made up each vaccine dose, which was injected subcutaneously together with topical imiquimod. All donors had newly diagnosed IDH1-mutant astrocytomas of WHO grade 3 or 4 that showed loss of nuclear ATRX. The samples were drawn from NOA16, a multicentre, single-arm, open-label phase I trial in Germany that tested a mutant IDH1 peptide vaccine in humans for the first time. Genomic DNA for TCRB sequencing was extracted from EDTA blood using the DNeasy Blood and Tissue Kit. Receptors were amplified or captured by the immunoSEQ multiplex PCR assay. Following the manufacturer's protocol, the hsTCRB Kit was used to amplify rearranged TCR beta chain sequences. TCRB libraries were sequenced on an Illumina MiSeq. Per the authors' processing: Demultiplexing, trimming and gene mapping were performed with the kit vendor's proprietary platform. What TCRdb holds here is the immuneACCESS table cut down to in-frame rearrangements. Part of the clones is not present; checked against another copy, under half of the missing clones reflect an unresolved V gene, and the others are unexplained. V and J calls and clone size are given by that table; D and trimming were obtained from the DNA. In all, the sample holds 38,000 or so clones, and 80% of those were seen once. The ten largest clones take up roughly 15% of the sample.

From cysteine to phenylalanine, the CDR3 is 15 amino acids long. The entry retains the CDR3 DNA only, 45 bases that are in frame from base 1. From the germline V gene, CDR1 is ENHRY and CDR2 is SYGVKD. The germline V and J ends show losses of 0 bases and 2 bases respectively, and no gene match explains 3 bases of the junction. The sequencing here drew on peripheral blood mononuclear cells (PBMCs), taken from a glioma patient whose treatment included an IDH1 peptide vaccine. Here the chain combines TRBV10-3 and TRBJ1-2; the junction holds 7 bases that match TRBD1. The receptor was isolated from a woman between 25 and 40 years old with glioma. Some clones in this sample may be carry-over from other donors' samples. Here the CDR3 is given as CAISESQGDNYGYTF. In nucleotides, the sequence is TGTGCCATCAGTGAGTCGCAGGGGGACAACTATGGCTACACCTTC.